A selection of T cell receptor beta chains follows, all from one sample in a study of graft-versus-host responses after intestinal transplantation. Produced via immunoSEQ multiplex PCR; TCRdb's table is partial and in-frame only. Among 9,500 to 13,000 clones listed, almost 95% were seen once. Material: PBMCs, obtained around 43 days after intestinal transplantation. These receptors were obtained from a human patient who received an intestinal transplant, so some T cells may come from the graft donor. CDR3s include the opening cysteine and the closing phenylalanine or tryptophan. The D gene is left open where the match is weak. Only some rows state a clone size, as once, few, many or a class for expanded clones.

TRBV7-2	NA	TRBJ1-2	NA	CASSWDGIYGYTF	TGTGCCAGCAGCTGGGACGGAATCTATGGCTACACCTTC
TRBV10-3	NA	TRBJ2-5	TRBD2	CAISRGLVWETQYF	TGTGCCATCAGTCGCGGACTAGTGTGGGAGACCCAGTACTTC
TRBV5-4	NA	TRBJ1-1	NA	CASSLGQVGTEAFF	TGTGCCAGCAGCTTGGGGCAGGTGGGAACTGAAGCTTTCTTT
TRBV4-1	few	TRBJ1-3	NA	CASSQGWNSGNTIYF	TGCGCCAGCAGCCAAGGGTGGAACTCTGGAAACACCATATATTTT
TRBV7-3	NA	TRBJ2-7	NA	CASSNAPVPSYEQYF	TGTGCCAGCAGTAACGCACCAGTACCCTCCTACGAGCAGTACTTC
TRBV2	NA	TRBJ2-5	NA	CASTGRARETQYF	TGTGCCAGCACTGGCAGGGCCAGGGAGACCCAGTACTTC
TRBV11-2	NA	TRBJ2-1	TRBD1	CASSLAVWDRLNNEQFF	TGTGCCAGCAGCTTGGCGGTCTGGGACAGACTAAACAATGAGCAGTTCTTC
TRBV13	NA	TRBJ2-3	NA	CASSLLPSADTQYF	TGTGCCAGCAGCTTATTACCCTCGGCAGATACGCAGTATTTT
TRBV10-2	NA	TRBJ2-7	TRBD1	CASSGVLGTGGFYEQYF	TGCGCCAGCAGTGGGGTCTTAGGGACAGGGGGATTCTACGAGCAGTACTTC
TRBV5-1	NA	TRBJ1-2	NA	CASSLPMRGVDYGYTF	TGCGCCAGCAGCCTACCCATGCGGGGGGTCGACTATGGCTACACCTTC
TRBV19	NA	TRBJ1-2	TRBD1	CASSPGQGFYYGYTF	TGTGCCAGTAGTCCCGGACAGGGGTTCTACTATGGCTACACCTTC
TRBV15	NA	TRBJ1-1	TRBD1	CATSARQGNTEAFF	TGTGCCACCAGCGCACGACAGGGGAACACTGAAGCTTTCTTT
TRBV9	few	TRBJ1-3	NA	CASSVTSGPGNTIYF	TGTGCCAGCAGCGTCACCTCGGGCCCTGGAAACACCATATATTTT
TRBV5-6	NA	TRBJ2-7	NA	CASSWGALGEQYF	TGTGCCAGCAGCTGGGGTGCGTTGGGCGAGCAGTACTTC
TRBV29-1	NA	TRBJ1-1	NA	CSPALGSEAFF	TGCAGCCCTGCATTAGGGTCTGAAGCTTTCTTT
TRBV6-5	NA	TRBJ2-7	TRBD2	CASSLAGGGEQYF	TGTGCCAGCAGTTTAGCGGGGGGAGGCGAGCAGTACTTC
TRBV6-5	NA	TRBJ1-4	NA	CASSPEGDEKLFF	TGTGCCAGCAGCCCAGAGGGGGATGAAAAACTGTTTTTT
TRBV11-2	NA	TRBJ1-6	NA	CASSLEVSNSPLHF	TGTGCCAGCAGCTTAGAAGTCTCCAATTCACCCCTCCACTTT
TRBV5-1	NA	TRBJ1-4	NA	CASSFGAANEKLFF	TGCGCCAGCAGCTTCGGGGCAGCTAATGAAAAACTGTTTTTT
TRBV4-1	NA	TRBJ2-7	NA	CASSQDQTYEQYF	TGCGCCAGCAGCCAGGACCAAACCTACGAGCAGTACTTC